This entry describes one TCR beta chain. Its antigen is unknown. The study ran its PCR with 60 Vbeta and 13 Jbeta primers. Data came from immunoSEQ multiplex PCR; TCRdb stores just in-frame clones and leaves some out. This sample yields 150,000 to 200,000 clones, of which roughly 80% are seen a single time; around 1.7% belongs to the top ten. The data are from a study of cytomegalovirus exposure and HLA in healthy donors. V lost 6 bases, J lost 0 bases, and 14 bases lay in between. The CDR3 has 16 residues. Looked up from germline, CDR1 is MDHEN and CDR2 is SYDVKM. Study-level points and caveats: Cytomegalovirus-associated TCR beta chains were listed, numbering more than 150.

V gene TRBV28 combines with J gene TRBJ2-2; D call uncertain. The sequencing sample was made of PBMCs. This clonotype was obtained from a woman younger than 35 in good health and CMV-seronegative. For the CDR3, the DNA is TGTGCCAGCAGACCGCGCGAACCGGCGAACACCGGGGAGCTGTTTTTT. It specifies CASRPREPANTGELFF.